This T cell receptor (beta chain) originates from a study of T cell responses to AZD1222 COVID-19 vaccine. Notes on the study in general: White British donors predominated, females outnumbered males, and clonal diversity was possibly underestimated. Baseline antibody screening turned up just a handful of seropositive AZD1222 recipients.

The V gene lost 4 bases and the J gene lost 4 bases, with 7 bases spanning the gap. The CDR3 has 12 amino acids. Assay: immunoSEQ multiplex PCR; the TCRdb copy retains only in-frame clones and omits some. Of about 180,000 clones listed, 90% are singletons. Regarding this clone: Its matching antigen is unknown.

The receptor was isolated from an adult in good health. The specimen comprised peripheral blood, sampled on day 0 of AZD1222 vaccination. V is TRBV12-3 or TRBV12-4 and J is TRBJ2-5; no clear D gene. The CDR3 coding sequence is TGTGCCAGCAGTTATTACGTAGAGACCCAGTACTTC. Its protein is CASSYYVETQYF.